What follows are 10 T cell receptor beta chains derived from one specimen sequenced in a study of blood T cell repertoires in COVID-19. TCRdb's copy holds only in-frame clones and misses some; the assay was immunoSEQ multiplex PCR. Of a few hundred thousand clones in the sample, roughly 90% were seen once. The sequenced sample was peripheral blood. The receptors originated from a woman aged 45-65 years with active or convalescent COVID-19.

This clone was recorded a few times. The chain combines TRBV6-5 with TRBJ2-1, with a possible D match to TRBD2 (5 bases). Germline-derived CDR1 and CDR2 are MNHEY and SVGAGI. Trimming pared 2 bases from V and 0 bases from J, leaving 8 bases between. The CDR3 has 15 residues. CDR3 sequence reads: CASSYKGSSYNEQFF. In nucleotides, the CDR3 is TGTGCCAGCAGTTACAAAGGGAGCTCCTACAATGAGCAGTTCTTC.

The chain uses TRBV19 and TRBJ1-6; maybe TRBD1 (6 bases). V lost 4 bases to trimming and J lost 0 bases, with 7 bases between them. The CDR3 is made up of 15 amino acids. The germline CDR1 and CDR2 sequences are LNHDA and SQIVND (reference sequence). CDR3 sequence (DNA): TGTGCCAGTAGTAGCAGGGGCTCCTATAATTCACCCCTCCACTTT. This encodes CASSSRGSYNSPLHF.

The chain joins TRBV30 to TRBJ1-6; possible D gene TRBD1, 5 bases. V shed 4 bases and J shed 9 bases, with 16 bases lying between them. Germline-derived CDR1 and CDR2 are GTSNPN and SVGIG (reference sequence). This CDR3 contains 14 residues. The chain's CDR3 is CAWTVVRGPSPLHF. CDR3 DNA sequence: TGTGCCTGGACAGTTGTAAGGGGTCCTTCACCCCTCCACTTT. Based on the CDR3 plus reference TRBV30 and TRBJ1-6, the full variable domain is SQTIHQWPATLVQPVGSPLSLECTVEGTSNPNLYWYRQAAGRGLQLLFYSVGIGQISSEVPQNLSASRPQDRQFILSSKKLLLSDSGFYLCAWTVVRGPSPLHFGNGTRLTVT.

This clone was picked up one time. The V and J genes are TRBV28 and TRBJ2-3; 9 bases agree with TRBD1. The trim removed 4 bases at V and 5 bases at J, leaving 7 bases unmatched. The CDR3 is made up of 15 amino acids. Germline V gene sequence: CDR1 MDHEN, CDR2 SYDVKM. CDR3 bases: TGTGCCAGCAGTTCACAGGGGGCGGGGAAAGATACGCAGTATTTT. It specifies CASSSQGAGKDTQYF.

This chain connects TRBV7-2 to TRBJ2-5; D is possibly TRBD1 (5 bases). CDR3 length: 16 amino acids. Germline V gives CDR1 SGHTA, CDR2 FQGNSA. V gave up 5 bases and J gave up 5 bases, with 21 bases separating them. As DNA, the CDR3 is TGTGCCAGCAGCCTCAACCATGCAGGGTTACGGGAGACCCAGTACTTC. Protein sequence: CASSLNHAGLRETQYF.

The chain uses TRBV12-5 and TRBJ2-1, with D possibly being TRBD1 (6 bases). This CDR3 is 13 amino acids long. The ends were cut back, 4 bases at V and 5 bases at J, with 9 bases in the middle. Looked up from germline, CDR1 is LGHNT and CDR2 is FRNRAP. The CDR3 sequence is CASGSRDNNEQFF. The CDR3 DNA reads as TGTGCTAGTGGTTCCCGGGACAACAATGAGCAGTTCTTC.

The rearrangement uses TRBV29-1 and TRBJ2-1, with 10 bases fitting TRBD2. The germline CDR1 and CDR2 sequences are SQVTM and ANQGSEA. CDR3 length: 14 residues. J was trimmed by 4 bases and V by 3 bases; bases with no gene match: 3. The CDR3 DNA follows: TGCAGCGTTGAGGGTAGCGGGAGGTACAATGAGCAGTTCTTC. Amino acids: CSVEGSGRYNEQFF.

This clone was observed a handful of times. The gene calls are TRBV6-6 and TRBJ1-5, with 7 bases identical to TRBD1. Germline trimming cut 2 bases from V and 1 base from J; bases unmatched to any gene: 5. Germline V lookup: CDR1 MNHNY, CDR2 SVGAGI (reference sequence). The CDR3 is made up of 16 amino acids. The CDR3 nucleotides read TGTGCCAGCAGTTACCCTAGGGACAGAAGCAATCAGCCCCAGCATTTT. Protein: CASSYPRDRSNQPQHF.

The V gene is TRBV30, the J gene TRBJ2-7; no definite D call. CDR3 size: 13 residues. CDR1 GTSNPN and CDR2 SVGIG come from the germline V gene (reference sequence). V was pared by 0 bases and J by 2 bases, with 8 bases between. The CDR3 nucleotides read TGTGCCTGGAGTGTATCTAGTCCCTACGAGCAGTACTTC. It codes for CAWSVSSPYEQYF.

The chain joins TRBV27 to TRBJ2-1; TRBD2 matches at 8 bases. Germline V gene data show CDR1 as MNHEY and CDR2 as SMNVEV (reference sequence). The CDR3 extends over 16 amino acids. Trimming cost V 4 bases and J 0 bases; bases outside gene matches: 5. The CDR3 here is CASSSKRGYSYNEQFF. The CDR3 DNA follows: TGTGCCAGCAGTTCCAAGCGGGGGTACTCCTACAATGAGCAGTTCTTC.